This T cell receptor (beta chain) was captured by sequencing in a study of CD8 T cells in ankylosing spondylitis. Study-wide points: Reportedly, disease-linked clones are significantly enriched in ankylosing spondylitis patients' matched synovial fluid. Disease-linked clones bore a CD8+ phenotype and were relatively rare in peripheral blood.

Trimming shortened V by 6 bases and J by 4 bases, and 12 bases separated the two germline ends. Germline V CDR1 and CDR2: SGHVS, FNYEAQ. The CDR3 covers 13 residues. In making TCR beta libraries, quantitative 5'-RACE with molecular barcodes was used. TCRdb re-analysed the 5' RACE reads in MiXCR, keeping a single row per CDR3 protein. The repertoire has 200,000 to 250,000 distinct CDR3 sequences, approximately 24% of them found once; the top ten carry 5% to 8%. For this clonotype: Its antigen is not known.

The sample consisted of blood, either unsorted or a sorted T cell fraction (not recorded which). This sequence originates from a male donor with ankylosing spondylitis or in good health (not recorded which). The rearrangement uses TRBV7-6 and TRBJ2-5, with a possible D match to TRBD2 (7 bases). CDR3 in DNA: TGTGCCAGCAGTAGGGGGGGGGTAGAGACCCAGTACTTC. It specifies CASSRGGVETQYF.